The next 10 T cell receptor beta chains were all read from a single sample in a study of CD8 T cell repertoires and HIV-1 epitope variants. No antigen has been identified for these receptors. Clones were read by immunoSEQ multiplex PCR, and TCRdb kept only the in-frame ones, dropping some. Among about 4,400 clones listed, more than 60% were seen once. Sequencing was carried out using cultured CD8+ T cells derived from PBMCs. These receptors were obtained from a male donor with HIV.

The gene calls are TRBV11-2 and TRBJ2-1, with TRBD2 matching 10 bases. This CDR3 has 17 amino acids. CDR1 is SGHAT and CDR2 is FQNNGV in the germline V gene. V lost 5 bases to trimming and J lost 2 bases; unmatched junction nucleotides: 9. The CDR3 sequence: CASSPTVLAGTYNEQFF. CDR3 nucleotide sequence: TGTGCCAGCAGCCCGACCGTACTAGCGGGAACCTACAATGAGCAGTTCTTC.

This sequence joins TRBV4-1 and TRBJ1-4; 8 bases fit TRBD1. The CDR3 extends over 14 amino acids. Germline CDR1 reads MGHRA; CDR2 reads YSYEKL. The ends lost 4 bases at V and 2 bases at J; junction bases unmatched: 0. This chain's CDR3 is CASSRQGTNEKLFF. The CDR3 DNA reads TGCGCCAGCAGCCGACAGGGGACTAATGAAAAACTGTTTTTT.

The chain joins TRBV7-9 to TRBJ2-4; D not resolved. Germline CDR1 is SEHNR and CDR2 is FQNEAQ (reference sequence). Trimming stripped 7 bases from V and 1 base from J, with 8 bases between. The CDR3 spans 13 residues. In nucleotides, the CDR3 is TGTGCCAGCATTGGGGTGGCCAAAAACATTCAGTACTTC. It specifies CASIGVAKNIQYF.

The table lists this clone with a count of one. V usage is TRBV4-2 and J usage is TRBJ1-5, with a possible D match to TRBD1 (5 bases). The CDR3 extends over 15 amino acids. Germline lookup yields CDR1 LGHNA and CDR2 YNFKEQ. The ends were cut back, 5 bases at V and 10 bases at J, with 21 bases in the middle. The CDR3 sequence: CASSSTTASGDPQHF. CDR3 DNA sequence: TGTGCCAGCAGCTCAACGACAGCCTCCGGTGATCCCCAGCATTTT.

The rearrangement uses TRBV2 and TRBJ1-6; 10 bases fit TRBD1. Germline V lookup: CDR1 SNHLY, CDR2 FYNNEI. Trimming at V came to 6 bases and at J to 7 bases, leaving 6 bases not matched to a gene. The CDR3 runs 15 residues. This CDR3 reads CASRDPGQGNSPLHF. CDR3 in DNA: TGTGCCAGCAGGGACCCGGGACAGGGGAATTCACCCCTCCACTTT. Complete variable domain (other parts from reference TRBV2 and TRBJ1-6): EPEVTQTPSHQVTQMGQEVILRCVPISNHLYFYWYRQILGQKVEFLVSFYNNEISEKSEIFDDQFSVERPDGSNFTLKIRSTKLEDSAMYFCASRDPGQGNSPLHFGNGTRLTVT.

The V call is TRBV30, the J call TRBJ1-2, with D tentatively TRBD1 (5 bases). The CDR3 has 13 amino acids. V was cut by 3 bases and J by 8 bases, with 16 bases left in between. CDR1 is GTSNPN, CDR2 SVGIG, per germline (reference sequence). CDR3 loop: CAWSPGGTRGYTF. Written as DNA, the CDR3 is TGTGCCTGGAGCCCCGGCGGGACGAGGGGCTACACCTTC.

This clone showed up just a few times. The chain links TRBV28 to TRBJ1-2; D call uncertain. This CDR3 is 11 amino acids long. Between the trimmed V and J ends, which lost 5 bases and 8 bases, there was a span of 9 bases. Germline loops: CDR1 MDHEN, CDR2 SYDVKM. The CDR3 sequence is CASSLPGGYTF. Written as DNA, the CDR3 is TGTGCCAGCAGTCTGCCGGGAGGCTACACCTTC.

This clone was observed a handful of times. The chain recombines TRBV7-8 with TRBJ2-7, with D possibly being TRBD2 (6 bases). This CDR3 comprises 14 residues. Germline V lookup: CDR1 SGHVS, CDR2 FQNEAQ. Trimming took off 5 bases at V and 3 bases at J, with 14 bases between the two ends. The CDR3 sequence: CASSPRAGHYEQYF. CDR3 in DNA: TGTGCCAGCAGCCCAAGGGCGGGGCACTACGAGCAGTACTTC.

V usage is TRBV19 and J usage is TRBJ1-1; D ambiguous. The V gene lost 4 bases and the J gene lost 1 base, with 7 bases spanning the gap. This CDR3 contains 13 residues. Germline V lookup: CDR1 LNHDA, CDR2 SQIVND (reference sequence). DNA of the CDR3: TGTGCCAGTAGTACTGGTGGGAACACTGAAGCTTTCTTT. This translates into CASSTGGNTEAFF.

This chain links TRBV7-2 with TRBJ2-7, with D possibly TRBD2 on 6 matching bases. CDR1 and CDR2 (germline): SGHTA, FQGNSA. V lost 2 bases and J 6 bases, leaving 8 bases between the germline ends. The CDR3 extends over 12 amino acids. DNA of the CDR3: TGTGCCAGCAGCTTACGAGCGGGCGAGCAGTACTTC. Amino acids: CASSLRAGEQYF.